This T cell receptor (beta chain) was documented in a study of T cell clones after liver transplantation. Worth noting for this clone: Its target is not known.

V lost 4 bases and J 3 bases, leaving 13 bases between the germline ends. This CDR3 comprises 14 residues. Clones were sequenced by immunoSEQ multiplex PCR, and TCRdb holds only the in-frame ones, with some missing. The table includes about 4,800 clones, 27% detected once. Proliferating CFSE-low MLR cells were sequenced to define alloreactive TCRbeta sequences. This chain connects TRBV5-7 to TRBJ2-5; perhaps TRBD2 as D (6 bases). TRBV5-7 is labeled an ORF, and its function is uncertain. Source material: CD4+ T cells from cultured PBMCs. This TCR came from a human patient who received a liver transplant. Some T cells may be supplied by the graft donor. The CDR3 region is CASSQDPGEETQYF. Written as DNA, the CDR3 is TGTGCCAGCAGCCAGGACCCGGGGGAAGAGACCCAGTACTTC.